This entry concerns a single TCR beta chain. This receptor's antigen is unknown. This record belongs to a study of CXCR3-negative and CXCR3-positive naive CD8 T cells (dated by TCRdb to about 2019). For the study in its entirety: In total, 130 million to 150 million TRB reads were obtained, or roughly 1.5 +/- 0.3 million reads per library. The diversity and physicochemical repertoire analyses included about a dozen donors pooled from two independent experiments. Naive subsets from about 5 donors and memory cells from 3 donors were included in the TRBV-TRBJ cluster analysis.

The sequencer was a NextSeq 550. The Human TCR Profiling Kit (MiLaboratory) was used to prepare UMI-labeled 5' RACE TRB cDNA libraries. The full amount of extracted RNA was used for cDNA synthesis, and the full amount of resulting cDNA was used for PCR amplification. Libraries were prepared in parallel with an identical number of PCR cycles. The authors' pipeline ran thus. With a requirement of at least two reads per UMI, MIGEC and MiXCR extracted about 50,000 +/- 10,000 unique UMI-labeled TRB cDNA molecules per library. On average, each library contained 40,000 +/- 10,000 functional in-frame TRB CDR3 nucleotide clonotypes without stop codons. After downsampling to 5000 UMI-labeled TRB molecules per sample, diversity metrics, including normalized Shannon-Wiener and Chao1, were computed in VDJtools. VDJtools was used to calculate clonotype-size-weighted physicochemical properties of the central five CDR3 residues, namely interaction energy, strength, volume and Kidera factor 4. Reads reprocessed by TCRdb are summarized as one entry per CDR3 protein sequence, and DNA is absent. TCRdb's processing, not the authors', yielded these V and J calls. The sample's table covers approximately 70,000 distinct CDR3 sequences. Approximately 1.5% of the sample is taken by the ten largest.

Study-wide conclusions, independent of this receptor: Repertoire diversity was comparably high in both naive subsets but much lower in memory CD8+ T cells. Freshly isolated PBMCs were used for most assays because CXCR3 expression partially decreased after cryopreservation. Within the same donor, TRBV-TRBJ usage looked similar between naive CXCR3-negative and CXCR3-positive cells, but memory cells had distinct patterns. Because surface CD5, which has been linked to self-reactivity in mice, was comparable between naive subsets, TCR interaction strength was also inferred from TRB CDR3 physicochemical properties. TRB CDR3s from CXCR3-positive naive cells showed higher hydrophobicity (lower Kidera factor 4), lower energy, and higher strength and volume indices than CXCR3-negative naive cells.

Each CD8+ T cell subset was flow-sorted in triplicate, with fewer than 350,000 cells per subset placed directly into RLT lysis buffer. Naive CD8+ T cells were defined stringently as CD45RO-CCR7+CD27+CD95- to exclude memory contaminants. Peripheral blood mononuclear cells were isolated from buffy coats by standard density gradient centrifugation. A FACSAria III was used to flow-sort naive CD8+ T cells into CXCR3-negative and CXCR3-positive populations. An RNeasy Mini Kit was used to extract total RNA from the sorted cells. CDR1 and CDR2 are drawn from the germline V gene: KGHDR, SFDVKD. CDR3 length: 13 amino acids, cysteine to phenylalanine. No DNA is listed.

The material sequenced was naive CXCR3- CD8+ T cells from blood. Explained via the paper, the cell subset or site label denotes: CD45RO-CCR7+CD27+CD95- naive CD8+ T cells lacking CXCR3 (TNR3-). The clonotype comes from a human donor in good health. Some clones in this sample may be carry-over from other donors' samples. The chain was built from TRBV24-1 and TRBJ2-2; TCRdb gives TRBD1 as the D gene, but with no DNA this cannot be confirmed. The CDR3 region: CATSTGDTGELFF.